The entry below gives a single TCR beta chain sequence along with its context. Trimming removed 5 bases at V and 7 bases at J, with 12 bases between. From germline, CDR1 is MDHEN and CDR2 SYDVKM. The CDR3 has 12 residues. The data are from a study of OX40 agonist ivuxolimab in advanced cancers. About the study: A male proportion of about 80% was recorded, with mean age about 54 years and range roughly 20 to 90.

Libraries were prepared by immunoSEQ multiplex PCR; TCRdb keeps only in-frame clonotypes and omits some of them. The table includes some 37,000 clones, roughly nine tenths detected once. Sample: CD4+ or CD8+ T cells sorted from blood, taken in a trial of the OX40 agonist ivuxolimab. The chain employs TRBV28 and TRBJ2-7; D not certain. The origin of this receptor is an adult with an advanced solid tumor such as melanoma, head and neck, liver or kidney cancer. In DNA form, the CDR3 reads TGTGCCAGCAGTCCTCCGGGTCGAGAGCAGTACTTC. Its translation is CASSPPGREQYF.